The clone carrying this TCR beta chain appeared once. Antigen: not known. The data are from a study of cytomegalovirus exposure and HLA in healthy donors. Study-wide findings and caveats: Common viral pathogens seemed to be connected with several of the most significant clusters, according to a later analysis.

This PCR relied on a set of 60 Vbeta primers and 13 Jbeta primers. The data were produced by immunoSEQ multiplex PCR, yet TCRdb's version contains in-frame clones alone and is incomplete. The sample contains 150,000 to 250,000 clones, over 75% of which appear only once. The ends lost 4 bases at V and 7 bases at J; junction bases unmatched: 6. There are 13 residues in the CDR3. Germline V gene sequence: CDR1 SEHNR, CDR2 FQNEAQ (reference sequence). The genes are TRBV7-9 and TRBJ1-2, with 7 bases that match TRBD1. The origin of this receptor is a boy between 2 and 10 years old in good health and CMV-seronegative. Source material: PBMCs. CDR3 in DNA: TGTGCCAGCAGCTCCCAGACAGGGATTGGCTACACCTTC. Residues: CASSSQTGIGYTF.